This note documents a single T cell receptor beta chain sequence. These data are taken from a study of patients and donors after allogeneic stem cell transplantation. This CDR3 has 12 residues. Trimming cost V 5 bases and J 9 bases, with 10 bases left between them. Germline CDR1 is LGHNA and CDR2 is YSLEER. TCRdb re-derived calls from the RT-PCR reads in MiXCR, one entry per CDR3 protein. The sample shows about a million distinct CDR3 sequences, roughly 18% of them seen only once. This rearrangement joins TRBV4-3 to TRBJ2-2; D possibly corresponds to TRBD1 (5 bases). This TCR was sampled from a human donor who was either an allogeneic HSCT recipient or a stem cell or donor lymphocyte infusion donor (not recorded which). It is not recorded whose cells these are; they may come from a transplant donor. The sequenced sample consisted of blood, either unsorted or a sorted T cell fraction (not recorded which). The chain's CDR3 is CASSIRGRELFF. The CDR3 DNA reads TGCGCCAGCAGCATTAGGGGTAGGGAGCTGTTTTTT.